This T cell receptor beta chain was captured in a study of regulatory T cells in long-lasting Graves disease. Study as a whole: Patients with persistent Graves' disease had over 5 years of antithyroid drugs and persistent TSH receptor antibodies.

CDR3-region Arm-PCR and iRepertoire HTBI primers produced the TCR beta libraries. MiXCR, run by TCRdb on the multiplex PCR reads, gives a single entry per CDR3 protein. Counted here are roughly 490,000 distinct CDR3 sequences, 20% to 25% occurring once; the ten biggest clones make up around 14%. This CDR3 has 17 residues. Germline lookup yields CDR1 KGHDR and CDR2 SFDVKD. Trimming stripped 6 bases from V and 4 bases from J, with 20 bases between. The time point here: persistent/refractory GD, antithyroid drugs over 5 years with positive TRAb. RNA extracted from PBMCs served as the sequencing template. EDTA tubes were used for drawing nine milliliters of peripheral blood. For this clonotype: Antigen unknown.

Study-level points and caveats: The number of shared public clonotypes was higher in persistent patients (roughly 3,000) than new patients (966). Persistent Graves' patients showed a TCR diversity that was lower than that of newly diagnosed ones.

The sequence derives from a female donor with Graves disease. The genes are TRBV24-1 and TRBJ2-2; D is possibly TRBD1 (6 bases). The specimen comprised peripheral blood mononuclear cells (PBMCs), sampled when the disease was refractory, from a patient treated with antithyroid drugs. DNA for the CDR3: TGTGCCACCAGTAATTACGGCGCCAGGGGTGTCACCGGGGAGCTGTTTTTT. This codes for CATSNYGARGVTGELFF.